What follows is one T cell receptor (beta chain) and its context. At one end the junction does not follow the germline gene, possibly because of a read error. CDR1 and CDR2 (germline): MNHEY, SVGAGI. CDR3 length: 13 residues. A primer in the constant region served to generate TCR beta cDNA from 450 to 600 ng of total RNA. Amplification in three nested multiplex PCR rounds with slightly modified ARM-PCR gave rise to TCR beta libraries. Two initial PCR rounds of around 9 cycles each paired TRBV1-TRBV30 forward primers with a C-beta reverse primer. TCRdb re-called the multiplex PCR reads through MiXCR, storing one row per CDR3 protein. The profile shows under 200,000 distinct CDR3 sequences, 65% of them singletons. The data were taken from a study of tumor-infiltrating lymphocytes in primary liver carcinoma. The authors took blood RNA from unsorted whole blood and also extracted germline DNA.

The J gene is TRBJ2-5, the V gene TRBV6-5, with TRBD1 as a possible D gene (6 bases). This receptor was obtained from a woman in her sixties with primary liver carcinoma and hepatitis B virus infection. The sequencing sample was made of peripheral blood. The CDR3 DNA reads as TGTGCTAGCAGTCGGACAGTAGGAGAGACCCAGTACTTC. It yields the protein CASSRTVGETQYF.